The sequence of this T cell receptor beta chain was determined in a study of CD8+ T cells in alopecia areata. Study-level results: Normal skin's resident alphabeta T cells are sequenced alongside lesional scalp T cells.

RNA was extracted and reverse transcribed into cDNA as the sequencing template. Repertoires were generated with immunoSEQ multiplex PCR, while TCRdb's copy carries only in-frame clones and drops some. The sample contains about 150,000 clones, about 50% of which appear only once. The ends were cut back, 3 bases at V and 8 bases at J, with 8 bases in the middle. This CDR3 region has 13 residues. Comments on this clone: Its antigen is as yet unknown.

This sequence was found in a human donor with alopecia areata. The chain recombines TRBV23-1 with TRBJ1-6; D is possibly TRBD1 (5 bases). TRBV23-1 is an ORF, and what it does is uncertain. Source: CD8+ T cells sorted from blood, taken at week 0. The CDR3 DNA reads TGCGCCAGCAGTCACGGCAGGGATTCACCCCTCCACTTT. Residues: CASSHGRDSPLHF.